The 6 T cell receptor beta chains in this list originate from one sample, sequenced in a study of T cell repertoires in cytomegalovirus infection. No cognate antigen is known for these TCRs. TCRdb re-derived calls from the reads in MiXCR, one entry per CDR3 protein. The table lists about 110,000 distinct CDR3 sequences, 29% of them singletons, with 81% in the top ten. This specimen was CD8+ T cells from cultured PBMCs, taken from culture after CMV antigen stimulation. All receptors come from a human donor in good health (CMV status not recorded). Some clones in this sample may be carry-over from other donors' samples.

The rearrangement links TRBV6-2 or TRBV6-3 to TRBJ2-7; tentatively, D is TRBD1 (6 bases). This CDR3 is built from 13 residues. V lost 10 bases and J lost 2, with 15 bases in between. Germline loops: CDR1 MNHEY, CDR2 SVGEGT. CDR3 region: CATVSTGPYEQYF. CDR3 sequence (DNA): TGTGCCACCGTATCGACAGGCCCCTACGAGCAGTACTTC.

The rearrangement uses TRBV28 and TRBJ2-3; D call uncertain. V dropped 3 bases and J dropped 6 bases, with 10 bases sitting between them. This CDR3 has 13 amino acids. Germline V gives CDR1 MDHEN, CDR2 SYDVKM. The CDR3 DNA sequence: TGTGCCAGCAGTTTGAATAGGGCGGATACGCAGTATTTT. As protein: CASSLNRADTQYF.

Ten or more counts support this clonotype. The chain recombines TRBV7-8 with TRBJ2-3; 10 positions match TRBD2. The trim removed 5 bases at V and 5 bases at J, leaving 13 bases unmatched. This CDR3 is 17 amino acids long. Germline V gives CDR1 SGHVS, CDR2 FQNEAQ. The CDR3 region has the DNA TGTGCCAGCAGCCCGGGAACGAGCGGGGGGGCGATAGATACGCAGTATTTT. Its protein product is CASSPGTSGGAIDTQYF.

This clonotype was counted between two and nine times. This chain uses TRBV27 with TRBJ1-2; D perhaps matches TRBD1 (5 bases). V was trimmed by 1 base and J by 5 bases, leaving 11 bases between them. In germline, CDR1 is MNHEY, CDR2 SMNVEV (reference sequence). CDR3 length: 14 residues. Here the CDR3 DNA reads TGTGCCAGCAGTTTATATCCGGGACCGTATGGCTACACCTTC. Translated: CASSLYPGPYGYTF.

This clonotype was detected many times. This chain uses TRBV27 with TRBJ2-7; D is ambiguous. Trimming stripped 5 bases from V and 5 bases from J, with 16 bases between. The CDR3 spans 14 residues. Germline V CDR1 and CDR2: MNHEY, SMNVEV (reference sequence). CDR3: CASSATGLTDEQYF. CDR3 sequence (DNA): TGTGCCAGCAGTGCGACCGGGCTTACTGACGAGCAGTACTTC.

Concerning this clonotype: Given a much more abundant clone one base away, this may be a read error. The CDR3 coding sequence is TGTGCCAACAGTTACACCTCCAACCTGAACACTGAAGCTTTCTTT. Its translation is CANSYTSNLNTEAFF. This sequence joins TRBV6-5 and TRBJ1-1; D not resolved. CDR1 MNHEY and CDR2 SVGAGI come from the germline V gene. The CDR3 runs 15 residues.